The 2 T cell receptor beta chains below were found in one sample sequenced in a study of cytomegalovirus exposure and HLA in healthy donors. The protocol was immunoSEQ multiplex PCR, while the TCRdb copy is restricted to in-frame clones and leaves out a portion. The sample has 130,000 to 150,000 clones, roughly 88% seen once. The sample consisted of PBMCs. These receptors all stem from a woman aged 18-35 years in good health and CMV-seropositive.

The chain employs TRBV5-4 and TRBJ2-7, with TRBD1 identical over 9 bases. Trimming took 2 bases from V and 1 from J; bases not matched to a gene: 7. The germline V gene encodes CDR1 SGHNT and CDR2 YYREEE (reference sequence). This CDR3 has 16 amino acids. The CDR3 is CASSFRTGANSYEQYF. CDR3 in DNA: TGTGCCAGCAGCTTTCGGACAGGGGCCAATTCCTACGAGCAGTACTTC.

V is TRBV5-6 and J is TRBJ1-5; possibly TRBD1 for D (6 bases). V lost 0 bases to trimming and J lost 4 bases, with 14 bases between them. Per germline, CDR1 SGHDT and CDR2 YYEEEE. This CDR3 is 16 amino acids long. The CDR3 nucleotides read TGTGCCAGCAGCTTGGGGTATGGGGGCCGGAATCAGCCCCAGCATTTT. Translating it yields CASSLGYGGRNQPQHF.